This T cell receptor (beta chain) was captured by sequencing in a study of beta chain features in type 1 diabetes. This CDR3 region has 18 residues. The V gene end was trimmed by 4 bases and the J gene end by 3 bases; junction bases not matched to a gene: 11. Germline V CDR1 and CDR2: ENHRY, SYGVKD. Turning to this clone: The antigen remains undetermined.

Expressed TCRB transcripts got sequenced, as all isolated RNA was reverse transcribed. Produced via immunoSEQ multiplex PCR; TCRdb's table is partial and in-frame only. The table records hundreds of thousands of clones, roughly 15% of them present only once. Broader study findings: Type 1 diabetes patients had moderately but significantly shorter TCRB CDR3s in all four CD4+ subsets.

V and J are TRBV10-3 and TRBJ2-3; TRBD2 matches 12 bases. Source material: naive CD4+ T cells from blood. The sequence came from a young man in good health. CDR3 sequence (DNA): TGTGCCATCAGTGGTCTAGCGGGGGGGCCCGAGGTTACAGATACGCAGTATTTT. Protein: CAISGLAGGPEVTDTQYF.